This T cell receptor (beta chain) stems from a study of T cells in Graves' hyperthyroidism and ophthalmopathy. Study as a whole: Specimen type is peripheral blood, collected at initial diagnosis prior to any treatment.

Amplified regions were TCR beta CDR3 sequences from RNA transcripts. With the HTBI primer set, the TCR CDR3 went through a first round of RT-PCR. Using its own MiXCR run on the multiplex PCR reads, TCRdb lists one record per CDR3 protein. The sample includes more than 350,000 distinct CDR3 sequences, about 14% of them seen just once. Out of 10 ml of fresh peripheral blood came the PBMCs. The CDR3 loop spans 14 amino acids. Germline-derived CDR1 and CDR2 are MNHNS and SASEGT. V was cut by 5 bases and J by 5 bases, with 15 bases left in between. This clonotype was counted at least ten times. The antigen is unknown. General study points: Blood held most thyroid clonotypes expanded above 0.001 frequency. From stable hyperthyroidism, ophthalmopathy was separated by a 13 V-J model.

The chain links TRBV6-1 to TRBJ1-1; TRBD1 is a possible D gene (5 bases). This TCR came from a woman in her 30s with Graves' ophthalmopathy. Sequencing was performed on blood. The CDR3 DNA is TGTGCCAGCAGTTGGGCAGGGAGGTGGACTGAAGCTTTCTTT. This encodes CASSWAGRWTEAFF.